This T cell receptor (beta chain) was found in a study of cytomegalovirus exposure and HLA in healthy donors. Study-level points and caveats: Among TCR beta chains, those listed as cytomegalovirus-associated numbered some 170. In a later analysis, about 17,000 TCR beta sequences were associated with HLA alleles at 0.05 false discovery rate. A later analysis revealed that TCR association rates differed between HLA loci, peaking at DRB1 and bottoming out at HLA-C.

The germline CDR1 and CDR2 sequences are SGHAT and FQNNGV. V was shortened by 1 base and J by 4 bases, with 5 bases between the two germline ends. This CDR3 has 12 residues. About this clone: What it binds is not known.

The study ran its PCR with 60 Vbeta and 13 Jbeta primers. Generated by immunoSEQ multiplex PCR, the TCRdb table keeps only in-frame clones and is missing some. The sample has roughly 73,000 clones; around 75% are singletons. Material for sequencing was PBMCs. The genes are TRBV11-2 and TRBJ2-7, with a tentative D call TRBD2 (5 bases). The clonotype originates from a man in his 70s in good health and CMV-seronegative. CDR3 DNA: TGTGCCAGCAGCTTAGCGGGATACGAGCAGTACTTC. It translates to CASSLAGYEQYF. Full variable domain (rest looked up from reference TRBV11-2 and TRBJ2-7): EAGVAQSPRYKIIEKRQSVAFWCNPISGHATLYWYQQILGQGPKLLIQFQNNGVVDDSQLPKDRFSAERLKGVDSTLKIQPAKLEDSAVYLCASSLAGYEQYFGPGTRLTVT.